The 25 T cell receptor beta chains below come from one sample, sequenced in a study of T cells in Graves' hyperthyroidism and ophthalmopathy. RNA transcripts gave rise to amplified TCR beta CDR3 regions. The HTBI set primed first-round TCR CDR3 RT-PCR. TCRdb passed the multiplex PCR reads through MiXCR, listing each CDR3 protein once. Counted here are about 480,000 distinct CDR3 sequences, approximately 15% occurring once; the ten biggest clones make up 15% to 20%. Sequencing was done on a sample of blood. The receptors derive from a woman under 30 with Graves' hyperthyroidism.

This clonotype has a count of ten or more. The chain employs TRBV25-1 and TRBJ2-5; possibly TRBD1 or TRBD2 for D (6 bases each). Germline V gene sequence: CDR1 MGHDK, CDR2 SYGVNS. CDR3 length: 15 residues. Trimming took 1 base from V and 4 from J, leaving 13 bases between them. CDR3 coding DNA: TGTGCCAGCAGTGAATCGGGGGCGAATGGAGAGACCCAGTACTTC. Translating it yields CASSESGANGETQYF.

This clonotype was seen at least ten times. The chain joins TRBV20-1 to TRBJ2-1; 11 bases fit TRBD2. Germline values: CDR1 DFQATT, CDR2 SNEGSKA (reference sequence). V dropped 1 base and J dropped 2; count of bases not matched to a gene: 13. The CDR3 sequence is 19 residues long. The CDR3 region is CSARVPGTSGWMTYNEQFF. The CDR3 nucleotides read TGCAGTGCTAGAGTCCCCGGGACTAGCGGTTGGATGACCTACAATGAGCAGTTCTTC.

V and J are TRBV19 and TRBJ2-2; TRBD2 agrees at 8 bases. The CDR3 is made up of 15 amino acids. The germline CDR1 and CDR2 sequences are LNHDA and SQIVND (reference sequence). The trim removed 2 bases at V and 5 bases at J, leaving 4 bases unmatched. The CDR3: CASSITGGGTGELFF. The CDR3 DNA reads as TGTGCCAGTAGTATAACCGGGGGGGGGACCGGGGAGCTGTTTTTT.

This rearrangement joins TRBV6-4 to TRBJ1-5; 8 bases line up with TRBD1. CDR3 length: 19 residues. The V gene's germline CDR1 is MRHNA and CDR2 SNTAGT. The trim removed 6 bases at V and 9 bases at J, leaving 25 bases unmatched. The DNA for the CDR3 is TGTGCCAGCAGCGATAGGGACAGGCGATCCCCCCTTTCGTCATGGCCCCAGCATTTT. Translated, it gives CASSDRDRRSPLSSWPQHF.

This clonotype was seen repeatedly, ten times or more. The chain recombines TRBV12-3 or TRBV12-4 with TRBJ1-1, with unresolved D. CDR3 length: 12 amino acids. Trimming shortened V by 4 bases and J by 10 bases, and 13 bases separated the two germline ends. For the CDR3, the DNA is TGTGCCAGCAGTTCTCGGCCCGAGGGAGCTTTCTTT. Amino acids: CASSSRPEGAFF.

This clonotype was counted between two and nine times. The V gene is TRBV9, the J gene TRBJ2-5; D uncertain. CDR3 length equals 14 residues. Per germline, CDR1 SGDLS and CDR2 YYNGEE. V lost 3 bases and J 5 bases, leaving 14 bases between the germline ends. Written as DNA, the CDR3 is TGTGCCAGCAGCGCATTACCTCTGGGGGAGACCCAGTACTTC. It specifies CASSALPLGETQYF. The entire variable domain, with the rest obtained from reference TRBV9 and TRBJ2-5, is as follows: DSGVTQTPKHLITATGQRVTLRCSPRSGDLSVYWYQQSLDQGLQFLIQYYNGEERAKGNILERFSAQQFPDLHSELNLSSLELGDSALYFCASSALPLGETQYFGPGTRLLVL.

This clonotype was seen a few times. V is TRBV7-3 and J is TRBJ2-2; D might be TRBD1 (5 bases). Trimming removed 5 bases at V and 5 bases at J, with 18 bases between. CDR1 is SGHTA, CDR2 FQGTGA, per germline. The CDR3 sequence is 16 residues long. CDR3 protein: CASSLPGQGKTGELFF. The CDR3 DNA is TGTGCCAGCAGCCTACCAGGGCAGGGTAAAACCGGGGAGCTGTTTTTT.

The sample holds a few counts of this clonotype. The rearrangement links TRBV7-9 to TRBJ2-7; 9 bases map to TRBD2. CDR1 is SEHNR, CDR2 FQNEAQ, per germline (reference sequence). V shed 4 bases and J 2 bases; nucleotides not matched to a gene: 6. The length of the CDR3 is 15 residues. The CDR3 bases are TGTGCCAGCAGCTCCGTAGCGGGAGACACCTACGAGCAGTACTTC. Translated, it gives CASSSVAGDTYEQYF.

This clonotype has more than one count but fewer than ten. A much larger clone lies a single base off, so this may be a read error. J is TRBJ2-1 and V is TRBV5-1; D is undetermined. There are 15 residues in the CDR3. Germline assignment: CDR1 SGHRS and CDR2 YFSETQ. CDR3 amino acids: CASGLRPSTYPEQFF. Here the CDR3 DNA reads TGCGCCAGCGGCTTGAGACCTAGTACCTACCCTGAGCAGTTCTTC.

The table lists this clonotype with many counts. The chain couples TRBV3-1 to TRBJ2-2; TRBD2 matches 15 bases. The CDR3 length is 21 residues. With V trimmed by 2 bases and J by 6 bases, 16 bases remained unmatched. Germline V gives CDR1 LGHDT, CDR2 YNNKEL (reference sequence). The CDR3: CASSQPLGSGLAGGPPGELFF. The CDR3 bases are TGTGCCAGCAGCCAACCATTGGGATCCGGACTAGCGGGAGGGCCACCCGGGGAGCTGTTTTTT. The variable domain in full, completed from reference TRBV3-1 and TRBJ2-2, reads DTAVSQTPKYLVTQMGNDKSIKCEQNLGHDTMYWYKQDSKKFLKIMFSYNNKELIINETVPNRFSPKSPDKAHLNLHINSLELGDSAVYFCASSQPLGSGLAGGPPGELFFGEGSRLTVL.

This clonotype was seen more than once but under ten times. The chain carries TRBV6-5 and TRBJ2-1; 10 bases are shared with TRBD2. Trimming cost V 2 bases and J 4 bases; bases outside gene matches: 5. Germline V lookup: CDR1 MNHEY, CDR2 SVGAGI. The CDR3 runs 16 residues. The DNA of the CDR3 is TGTGCCAGCAGTTACCCCGCTAGCGGGAGTTACAATGAGCAGTTCTTC. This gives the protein CASSYPASGSYNEQFF.

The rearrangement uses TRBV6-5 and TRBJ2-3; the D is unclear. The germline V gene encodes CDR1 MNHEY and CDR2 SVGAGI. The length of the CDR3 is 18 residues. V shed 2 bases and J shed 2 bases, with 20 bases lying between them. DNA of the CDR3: TGTGCCAGCAGTTACACCCTCTCTGGGTATGGCGACACAGATACGCAGTATTTT. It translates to CASSYTLSGYGDTDTQYF.

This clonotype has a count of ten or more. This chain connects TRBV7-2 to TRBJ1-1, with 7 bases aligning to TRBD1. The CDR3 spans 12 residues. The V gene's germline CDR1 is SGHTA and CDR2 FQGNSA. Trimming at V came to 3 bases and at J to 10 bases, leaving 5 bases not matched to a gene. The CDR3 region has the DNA TGTGCCAGCAGCTTGCGGACAGGCTCAGCTTTCTTT. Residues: CASSLRTGSAFF.

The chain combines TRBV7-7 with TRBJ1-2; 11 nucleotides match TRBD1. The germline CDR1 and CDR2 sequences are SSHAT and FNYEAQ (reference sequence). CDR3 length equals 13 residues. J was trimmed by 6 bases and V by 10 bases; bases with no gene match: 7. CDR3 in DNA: TGTGCCATAGCGGGACAGGGGGGAGATGGCTACACCTTC. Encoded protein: CAIAGQGGDGYTF.

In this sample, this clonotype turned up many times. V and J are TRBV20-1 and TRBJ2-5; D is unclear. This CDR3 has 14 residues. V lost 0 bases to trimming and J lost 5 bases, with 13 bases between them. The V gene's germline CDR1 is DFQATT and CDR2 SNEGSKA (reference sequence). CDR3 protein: CSAREETQRETQYF. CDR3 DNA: TGCAGTGCTAGAGAAGAGACTCAGAGGGAGACCCAGTACTTC.

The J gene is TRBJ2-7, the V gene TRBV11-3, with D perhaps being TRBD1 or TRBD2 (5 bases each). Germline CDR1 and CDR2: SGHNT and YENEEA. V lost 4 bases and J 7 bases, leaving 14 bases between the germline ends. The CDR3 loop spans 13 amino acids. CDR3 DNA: TGTGCCAGCAGCTCGAGAGGTGGGGGTGAGCAGTACGTC. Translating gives CASSSRGGGEQYV.

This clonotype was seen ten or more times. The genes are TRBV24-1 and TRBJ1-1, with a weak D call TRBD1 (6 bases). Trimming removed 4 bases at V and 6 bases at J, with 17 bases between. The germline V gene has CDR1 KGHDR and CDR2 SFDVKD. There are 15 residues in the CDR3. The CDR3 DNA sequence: TGTGCCACCAGTGACCCCGCACAGGGTAGGGCTGAAGCTTTCTTT. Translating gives CATSDPAQGRAEAFF.

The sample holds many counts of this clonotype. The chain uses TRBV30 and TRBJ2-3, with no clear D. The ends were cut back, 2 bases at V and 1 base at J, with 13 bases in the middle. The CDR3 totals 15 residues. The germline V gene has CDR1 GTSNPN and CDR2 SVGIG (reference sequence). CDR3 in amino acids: CAWSTIPTGTDTQYF. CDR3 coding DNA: TGTGCCTGGAGTACAATCCCTACCGGCACAGATACGCAGTATTTT. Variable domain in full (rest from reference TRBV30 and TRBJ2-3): SQTIHQWPATLVQPVGSPLSLECTVEGTSNPNLYWYRQAAGRGLQLLFYSVGIGQISSEVPQNLSASRPQDRQFILSSKKLLLSDSGFYLCAWSTIPTGTDTQYFGPGTRLTVL.

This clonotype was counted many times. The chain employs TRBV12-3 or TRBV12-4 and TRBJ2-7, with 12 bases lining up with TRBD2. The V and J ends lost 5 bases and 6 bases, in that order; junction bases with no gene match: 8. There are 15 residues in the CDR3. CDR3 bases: TGTGCCAGCAGTCCCCGACTAGCGGGAGTCGGCGAGCAGTACTTC. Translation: CASSPRLAGVGEQYF.

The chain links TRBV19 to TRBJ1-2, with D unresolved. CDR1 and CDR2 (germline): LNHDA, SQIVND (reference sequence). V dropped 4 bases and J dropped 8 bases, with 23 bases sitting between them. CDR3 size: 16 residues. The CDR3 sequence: CASSRWAEGLLSGYTF. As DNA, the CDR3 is TGTGCCAGTAGTAGGTGGGCGGAGGGTCTCCTTTCGGGCTACACCTTC.

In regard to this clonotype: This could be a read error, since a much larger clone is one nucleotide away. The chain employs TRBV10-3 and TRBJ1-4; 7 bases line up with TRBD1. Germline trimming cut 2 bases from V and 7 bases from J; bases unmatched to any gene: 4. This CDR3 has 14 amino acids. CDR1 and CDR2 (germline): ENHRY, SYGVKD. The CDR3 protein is CAISEITGVEKLFF. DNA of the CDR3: TGTGCCATCAGTGAGATAACAGGGGTTGAAAAACTGTTTTTT.

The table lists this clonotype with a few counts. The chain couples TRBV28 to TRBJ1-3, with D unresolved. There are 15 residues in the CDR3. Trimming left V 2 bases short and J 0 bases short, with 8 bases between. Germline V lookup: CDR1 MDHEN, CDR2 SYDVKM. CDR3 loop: CASSLVAVSGNTIYF. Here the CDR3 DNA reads TGTGCCAGCAGTTTAGTAGCGGTCTCTGGAAACACCATATATTTT. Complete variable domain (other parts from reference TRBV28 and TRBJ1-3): DVKVTQSSRYLVKRTGEKVFLECVQDMDHENMFWYRQDPGLGLRLIYFSYDVKMKEKGDIPEGYSVSREKKERFSLILESASTNQTSMYLCASSLVAVSGNTIYFGEGSWLTVV.

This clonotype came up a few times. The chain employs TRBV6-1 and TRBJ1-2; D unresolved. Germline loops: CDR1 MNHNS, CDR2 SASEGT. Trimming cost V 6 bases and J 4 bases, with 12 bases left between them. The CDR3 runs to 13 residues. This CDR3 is CASRGGLLYGYTF. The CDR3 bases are TGTGCCAGCAGGGGTGGACTGCTCTATGGCTACACCTTC.

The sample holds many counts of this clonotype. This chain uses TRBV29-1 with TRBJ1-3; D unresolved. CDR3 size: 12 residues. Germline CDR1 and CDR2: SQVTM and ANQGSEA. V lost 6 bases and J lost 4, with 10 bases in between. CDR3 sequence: CSVLRKGNTIYF. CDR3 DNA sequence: TGCAGCGTACTGCGGAAAGGAAACACCATATATTTT.

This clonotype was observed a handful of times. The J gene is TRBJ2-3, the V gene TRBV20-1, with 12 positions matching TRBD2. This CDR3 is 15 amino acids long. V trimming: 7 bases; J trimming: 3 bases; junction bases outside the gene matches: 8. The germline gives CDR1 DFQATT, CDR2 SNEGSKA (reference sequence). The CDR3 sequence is CSVRRGTSGTDTQYF. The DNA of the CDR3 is TGCAGTGTTAGGAGGGGGACTAGCGGGACAGATACGCAGTATTTT.